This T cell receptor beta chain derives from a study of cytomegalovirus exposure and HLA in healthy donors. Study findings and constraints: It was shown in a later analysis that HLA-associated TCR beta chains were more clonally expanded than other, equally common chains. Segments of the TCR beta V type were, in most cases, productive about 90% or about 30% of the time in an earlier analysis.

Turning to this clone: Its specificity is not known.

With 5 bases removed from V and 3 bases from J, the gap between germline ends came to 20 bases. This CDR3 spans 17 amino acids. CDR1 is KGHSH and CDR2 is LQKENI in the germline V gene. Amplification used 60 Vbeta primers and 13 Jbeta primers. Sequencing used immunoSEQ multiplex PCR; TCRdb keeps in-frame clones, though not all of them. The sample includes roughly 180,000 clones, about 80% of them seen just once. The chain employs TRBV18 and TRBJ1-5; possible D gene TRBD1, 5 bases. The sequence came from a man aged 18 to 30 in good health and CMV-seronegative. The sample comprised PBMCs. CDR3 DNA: TGTGCCAGCTCAACAGATGTCCTTGGCAGGGACAATCAGCCCCAGCATTTT. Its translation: CASSTDVLGRDNQPQHF. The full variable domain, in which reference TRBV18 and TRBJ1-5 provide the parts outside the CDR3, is NAGVMQNPRHLVRRRGQEARLRCSPMKGHSHVYWYRQLPEEGLKFMVYLQKENIIDESGMPKERFSAEFPKEGPSILRIQQVVRGDSAAYFCASSTDVLGRDNQPQHFGDGTRLSIL.